These T cell receptor beta chains were read from a single sample in a study of identical twins. TCRdb redid the calling of the 5' RACE reads with MiXCR, one entry per CDR3 protein. Of about 550,000 distinct CDR3 sequences listed, around 22% are singletons. These data were also reused for a study on yellow fever vaccine responses in identical twins.

The sequenced sample consisted of CD4+ T cells sorted from blood. The receptors derive from a woman between 18 and 29 years old in good health. Each CDR3 is given with its conserved first and last residue. D genes are given only for firm matches. Rows may omit the clone size; those that give it use once, few, many or a size class.

V: TRBV5-6; size: few; J: TRBJ2-3; D: NA; DNA: TGTGCCAGCAGCGCCCGGGGAGCGGGTACTTTCGATACGCAGTATTTT; CDR3: CASSARGAGTFDTQYF
V: TRBV12-3/TRBV12-4; size: NA; J: TRBJ2-1; D: NA; DNA: TGTGCCAGCAAATTCCTCAATGAGCAGTCCTTC; CDR3: CASKFLNEQSF
V: TRBV7-2; size: NA; J: TRBJ2-3; D: NA; DNA: TGTGCCAGCAGCTCCAATCTGGATACGCAGTATTTT; CDR3: CASSSNLDTQYF
V: TRBV4-1; size: few; J: TRBJ1-1; D: NA; DNA: TGCGCCAGCAGCCAAGATGGGACGCGATACACTGAAGCTTTCTTT; CDR3: CASSQDGTRYTEAFF
V: TRBV5-1; size: NA; J: TRBJ2-3; D: NA; DNA: TGCGCCAGCAGCTTGGCCACCCCCAGCACAGATACGCAGTATTTT; CDR3: CASSLATPSTDTQYF
V: TRBV20-1; size: NA; J: TRBJ2-7; D: NA; DNA: TGCAGTGGTTCGACAGGTCCCGCCTACGAGCAGTACTTC; CDR3: CSGSTGPAYEQYF
V: TRBV20-1; size: few; J: TRBJ2-4; D: TRBD2; DNA: TGCAGTGCGGACCCCCGGGGGGGTGGAGCCAAAAACATTCAGTACTTC; CDR3: CSADPRGGGAKNIQYF
V: TRBV28; size: few; J: TRBJ2-3; D: NA; DNA: TGTGCCAGCACCCCGTCAGGGACTCTCTACACAGATACGCAGTATTTT; CDR3: CASTPSGTLYTDTQYF
V: TRBV20-1; size: NA; J: TRBJ1-1; D: NA; DNA: TGCAGTGCTAGCAGTAGGGGCAGGTCCGGCGAGAACACTGAAGCTTTCTTT; CDR3: CSASSRGRSGENTEAFF
V: TRBV12-3/TRBV12-4; size: many; J: TRBJ1-1; D: NA; DNA: TGTGCCAGCAGTCAACAGGAGAACACTGAAGCTTTCTTT; CDR3: CASSQQENTEAFF
V: TRBV11-2; size: NA; J: TRBJ1-6; D: TRBD1; DNA: TGTGCCAGCAGCCCAACGACAGGGGAGTATAATTCACCCCTCCACTTT; CDR3: CASSPTTGEYNSPLHF
V: TRBV5-4; size: NA; J: TRBJ1-5; D: NA; DNA: TGTGCCAGCAGCTTGCAGGGTACAGATCAGCCCCAGCATTTT; CDR3: CASSLQGTDQPQHF
V: TRBV28; size: NA; J: TRBJ1-2; D: NA; DNA: TGTGCCAGCAGTATTTACTACTATGGCTACACCTTC; CDR3: CASSIYYYGYTF
V: TRBV9; size: NA; J: TRBJ1-1; D: NA; DNA: TGTGCCAGCAGCGTAGCTGGGGAGAACACTGAAGCTTTCTTT; CDR3: CASSVAGENTEAFF
V: TRBV20-1; size: NA; J: TRBJ2-4; D: NA; DNA: TGCAGTGCTAGAGGGGGGGTTAGGGCCAAAAACATTCAGTACTTC; CDR3: CSARGGVRAKNIQYF
V: TRBV18; size: many; J: TRBJ2-1; D: TRBD2; DNA: TGTGCCAGCTCACTTCTAGCGGGACGTGGGAATGAGCAGTTCTTC; CDR3: CASSLLAGRGNEQFF
V: TRBV6-5; size: NA; J: TRBJ1-4; D: NA; DNA: TGTGCCAGCAGTTACGGCCAGGAAAAACTGTTTTTT; CDR3: CASSYGQEKLFF
V: TRBV24-1; size: many; J: TRBJ2-1; D: NA; DNA: TGTGCCACCAGTGACATGACATACGGAAAGGAGGACGAGCAGTTCTTC; CDR3: CATSDMTYGKEDEQFF
V: TRBV10-2; size: few; J: TRBJ2-7; D: TRBD2; DNA: TGCGCCAGCAGTGATCCTAGCGGACCGTCCTACGAGCAGTACTTC; CDR3: CASSDPSGPSYEQYF
V: TRBV12-3/TRBV12-4; size: NA; J: TRBJ1-4; D: NA; DNA: TGTGCCAGCAGCGGGGGGGGTTTTAATGAAAAACTGTTTTTT; CDR3: CASSGGGFNEKLFF